This entry lists 18 T cell receptor beta chains sequenced from one sample in a study of T cells in Graves' hyperthyroidism and ophthalmopathy (dated by TCRdb to between 2018 and 2020). The method behind the library was multiplex PCR. The sequencer listed for this sample is Illumina HiSeq 2000. TCR beta CDR3 regions were amplified from RNA transcripts. For the first round of RT-PCR on the TCR CDR3, the HTBI primer set was used together with the Qiagen OneStep RT-PCR kit. Through fastp at Q25 and MiXCR, TCRdb rebuilt clones from the public reads, retaining in-frame beta chains. Every entry covers one CDR3 protein and lists the most common genes and DNA from its rows. This sample holds some 370,000 distinct CDR3 sequences; over 11% were observed only once. The ten largest make up 25% to 30% of the sample. The sample consisted of blood. Source of these receptors: a man aged 50-59 years with Graves' ophthalmopathy.

The J gene is TRBJ2-1, the V gene TRBV10-3; D gene unclear. Between the trimmed V and J ends, which lost 3 bases and 7 bases, there was a span of 13 bases. Germline V gene data show CDR1 as ENHRY and CDR2 as SYGVKD. The CDR3 length is 14 residues. The CDR3 protein is CAISEFVESNEQFF. As DNA, the CDR3 is TGTGCCATCAGTGAATTTGTCGAGTCAAATGAGCAGTTCTTC.

This clonotype was picked up many times. V gene TRBV18 combines with J gene TRBJ1-5; D not resolved. Germline V lookup: CDR1 KGHSH, CDR2 LQKENI. Trimming removed 3 bases from V and 2 bases from J, with 8 bases in between. The length of the CDR3 is 14 residues. This CDR3 reads CASSPQRGNQPQHF. CDR3 in DNA: TGTGCCAGCTCACCCCAAAGGGGCAATCAGCCCCAGCATTTT.

This clonotype showed up just a few times. This rearrangement joins TRBV5-1 to TRBJ2-7; 10 bases are shared with TRBD1. This CDR3 comprises 14 residues. The junction had 6 bases not matched to a gene; V was cut back by 4 bases and J by 5 bases. Germline CDR1 is SGHRS and CDR2 is YFSETQ. The CDR3 bases are TGCGCCAGCAGCCCCCGGGACAGGGGTGACGAGCAGTACTTC. Translated: CASSPRDRGDEQYF.

This clonotype has a handful of counts. The chain employs TRBV7-2 and TRBJ1-1; D not resolved. The germline V gene encodes CDR1 SGHTA and CDR2 FQGNSA. Trimming left V 5 bases short and J 5 bases short, with 12 bases between. This CDR3 is built from 13 residues. CDR3: CASSREGRTEAFF. For the CDR3, the DNA is TGTGCCAGCAGCCGAGAGGGTAGGACTGAAGCTTTCTTT. Supplemented by reference TRBV7-2 and TRBJ1-1, the full variable domain reads GAGVSQSPSNKVTEKGKDVELRCDPISGHTALYWYRQSLGQGLEFLIYFQGNSAPDKSGLPSDRFSAERTGGSVSTLTIQRTQQEDSAVYLCASSREGRTEAFFGQGTRLTVV.

This clonotype showed up just a few times. A much larger clonotype is one base distant, so this may be a read error. The chain links TRBV11-2 to TRBJ2-7; TRBD2 aligns across 7 bases. Germline loops: CDR1 SGHAT, CDR2 FQNNGV. This CDR3 region has 14 residues. With V trimmed by 1 base and J by 7 bases, 7 bases remained unmatched. The CDR3 loop is CASSLVLRAGEQYF. The CDR3 DNA reads TGTGCCAGCAGCTTAGTTCTTCGAGCGGGAGAGCAGTACTTC.

This clonotype was seen more than once but under ten times. The chain has TRBV29-1 and TRBJ1-1; TRBD1 might be the D (5 bases). This CDR3 is built from 14 residues. V shed 3 bases and J shed 1 base, with 12 bases lying between them. CDR1 is SQVTM, CDR2 ANQGSEA, per germline. CDR3 amino acids: CSVDLGPQNTEAFF. The CDR3 DNA sequence: TGCAGCGTTGATTTGGGACCGCAGAACACTGAAGCTTTCTTT.

The genes are TRBV19 and TRBJ1-3; D is unclear. This CDR3 is 13 amino acids long. Germline V lookup: CDR1 LNHDA, CDR2 SQIVND (reference sequence). V was clipped by 3 bases and J by 1 base, with 4 bases between them. As DNA, the CDR3 is TGTGCCAGTAGTATCGGATCTGGAAACACCATATATTTT. The encoded protein is CASSIGSGNTIYF.

This clonotype showed up just a few times. The J gene is TRBJ2-1, the V gene TRBV15; 9 bases are shared with TRBD2. Germline loops: CDR1 LNHNV, CDR2 YYDKDF (reference sequence). Trimming cost V 0 bases and J 6 bases; bases outside gene matches: 12. This CDR3 has 18 residues. The CDR3 DNA follows: TGTGCCACCAGCAGAGATGGGGCTAGCGGGACCCTGCGCAATGAGCAGTTCTTC. As protein: CATSRDGASGTLRNEQFF.

This clonotype was counted at least ten times. V and J are TRBV30 and TRBJ2-5, with D unresolved. The CDR3 spans 10 residues. Between the trimmed V and J ends, which lost 2 bases and 5 bases, there was a span of 3 bases. CDR1 is GTSNPN and CDR2 is SVGIG in the germline V gene (reference sequence). The CDR3 bases are TGTGCCTGGAGTAGGGAGACCCAGTACTTC. Its translation is CAWSRETQYF. The whole variable domain, filled in from reference TRBV30 and TRBJ2-5, reads SQTIHQWPATLVQPVGSPLSLECTVEGTSNPNLYWYRQAAGRGLQLLFYSVGIGQISSEVPQNLSASRPQDRQFILSSKKLLLSDSGFYLCAWSRETQYFGPGTRLLVL.

This clonotype has only one observation. V and J are TRBV4-1 and TRBJ2-3; D call uncertain. V was cut by 8 bases and J by 1 base, with 13 bases left in between. CDR3 length: 14 amino acids. The germline CDR1 and CDR2 sequences are MGHRA and YSYEKL. The CDR3 sequence: CASGRHEGTDTQYF. In nucleotides, the CDR3 is TGCGCCAGCGGACGACACGAAGGCACAGATACGCAGTATTTT.

This clonotype was seen at least ten times. The chain links TRBV5-5 to TRBJ1-2, with 7 bases matching TRBD1. Germline V gene lookup returns CDR1 SGHKS and CDR2 YYEKEE (reference sequence). This CDR3 comprises 13 residues. V lost 4 bases to trimming and J lost 5 bases; unmatched junction nucleotides: 5. The CDR3 bases are TGTGCCAGCAGCAACTCGGGACAGTATGGCTACACCTTC. This sequence encodes CASSNSGQYGYTF.

In its sample, this clonotype was seen a few times. V is TRBV29-1 and J is TRBJ2-1; TRBD1 matches at 8 bases. The CDR3 consists of 14 residues. With 6 bases clipped from V and 3 bases from J, the junction kept 7 bases outside the gene matches. In germline, CDR1 is SQVTM, CDR2 ANQGSEA. This chain's CDR3 is CSVLTGVFYNEQFF. The CDR3 DNA follows: TGCAGCGTCCTGACAGGGGTCTTCTACAATGAGCAGTTCTTC.

The chain is built from TRBV6-1 and TRBJ1-1; tentatively, D is TRBD1 (5 bases). The CDR3 runs to 16 residues. V lost 6 bases and J lost 7, with 24 bases in between. Germline assignment: CDR1 MNHNS and CDR2 SASEGT. Here the CDR3 reads CASSDLARGRFNEAFF. The CDR3 DNA reads as TGTGCCAGCAGCGACCTCGCCCGGGGGAGGTTCAATGAAGCTTTCTTT.

This clonotype has at least ten counts. This sequence joins TRBV27 and TRBJ2-5; D unclear. V was pared by 0 bases and J by 4 bases, with 6 bases between. Germline loops: CDR1 MNHEY, CDR2 SMNVEV (reference sequence). The CDR3 is 13 amino acids. The CDR3 reads CASSLSRLETQYF. In DNA form, the CDR3 reads TGTGCCAGCAGTTTATCCAGGCTAGAGACCCAGTACTTC.

This clonotype was found many times. The genes are TRBV3-1 and TRBJ2-7; 9 bases are shared with TRBD2. V lost 6 bases, J lost 6 bases, and 9 bases stayed unmatched. The CDR3 is 14 residues long. CDR1 and CDR2 (germline): LGHDT, YNNKEL (reference sequence). The DNA of the CDR3 is TGTGCCAGCAGTGCCGGACTAGCGTATTCCGAGCAGTACTTC. Its translation is CASSAGLAYSEQYF.

This clonotype was recorded at least ten times. CDR3 loop: CASGNRYLSNQPQHF. The CDR3 nucleotides are TGTGCCAGCGGTAACAGGTACTTGAGCAATCAGCCCCAGCATTTT. The rearrangement joins TRBV27 to TRBJ1-5; weak D call: TRBD1 (5 bases). This CDR3 has 15 residues. Germline CDR1 MNHEY, CDR2 SMNVEV (reference sequence). The V end was cut by 8 bases, the J end by 1 base, with 15 bases between.

In its sample, this clonotype was seen a few times. This chain connects TRBV5-1 to TRBJ2-7, with 8 bases aligning to TRBD2. The CDR3 runs 15 residues. V lost 4 bases and J lost 5; bases outside the gene matches: 11. CDR1 SGHRS and CDR2 YFSETQ come from the germline V gene. The CDR3 protein is CASSLEGRRGDEQYF. The DNA for the CDR3 is TGCGCCAGCAGCCTGGAGGGCAGGCGGGGGGACGAGCAGTACTTC.

This clonotype has a handful of counts. The chain couples TRBV6-1 to TRBJ2-7; D may correspond to TRBD1 or TRBD2 (5 bases each). Trimming stripped 7 bases from V and 3 bases from J, with 16 bases between. This CDR3 contains 14 residues. Germline V lookup: CDR1 MNHNS, CDR2 SASEGT. The CDR3 protein is CASTKSQGDYEQYF. CDR3 coding DNA: TGTGCCAGCACTAAGAGTCAGGGAGACTACGAGCAGTACTTC.